This entry is about one T cell receptor (beta chain). Other DNA sequences from this sample encode an identical CDR3 as well. These data originate in a study of blood T cell repertoires in COVID-19. On the study more broadly: Acute and convalescent COVID-19 specimens originated in the United States, Italy and Spain. PBMCs, B-cell-depleted T cells, or T cells were the source of the cDNA or gDNA that made up the material.

The CDR3 runs 12 residues. The germline gives CDR1 LGHDT, CDR2 YNNKEL (reference sequence). The germline V and J ends were trimmed by 1 base and 7 bases, with 7 bases remaining between them. Data came from immunoSEQ multiplex PCR; TCRdb stores just in-frame clones and leaves some out. The sample contains around 230,000 clones, about 83% of which appear only once. This sequence was found in a woman aged 50 to 60 with acute or convalescent COVID-19. The chain joins TRBV3-1 (or the pseudogene TRBV3-2) to TRBJ1-1; no reliable D call. Material for sequencing was peripheral blood. This chain's CDR3 is CASSQGRGEAFF. The CDR3 nucleotides are TGTGCCAGCAGCCAAGGTCGGGGTGAAGCTTTCTTT.